This TCR beta chain was recovered during a study of blood T cell repertoires in COVID-19. Study details: Sources were T cells, B-cell-depleted T cells, or PBMCs; the material itself was cDNA or gDNA.

This clone was picked up one time. Only in-frame clones appear in the TCRdb table, and some are missing; sequencing was by immunoSEQ multiplex PCR. The data show fewer than 250,000 clones, about 83% seen once. The germline CDR1 and CDR2 sequences are MGHRA and YSYEKL. CDR3 length: 14 amino acids. Trimming left V 0 bases short and J 14 bases short, with 18 bases between. The V and J genes are TRBV4-1 and TRBJ2-3; the D gene is possibly TRBD1 (5 bases). The receptor's source is a woman between 35 and 50 years old who had been exposed to COVID-19. Sequencing was carried out using PBMCs or T cells enriched from blood (not recorded which). The CDR3 DNA reads TGCGCCAGCAGCCAAGAAGTAGGGGATACAACTCGGTATTTT. Translated, it gives CASSQEVGDTTRYF.